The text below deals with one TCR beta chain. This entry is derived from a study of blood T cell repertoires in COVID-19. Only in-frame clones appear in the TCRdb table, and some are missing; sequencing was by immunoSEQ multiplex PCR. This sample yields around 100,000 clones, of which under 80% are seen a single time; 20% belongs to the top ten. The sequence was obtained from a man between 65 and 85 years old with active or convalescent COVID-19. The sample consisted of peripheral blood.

CDR3 nucleotides: TGTGCCAGCAGCCAGTTAGGGGGGGCAAACTATGGCTACACCTTC. It encodes CASSQLGGANYGYTF. The chain couples TRBV11-2 to TRBJ1-2; possible D gene TRBD1, 6 bases. Trimming cost V 5 bases and J 2 bases, with 15 bases left between them. This CDR3 is built from 15 residues. The germline V gene encodes CDR1 SGHAT and CDR2 FQNNGV.